These 31 T cell receptor beta chains were all obtained from the same sample, sequenced in a study of cytomegalovirus exposure and HLA in healthy donors. TCRdb's table, derived via immunoSEQ multiplex PCR, lists solely in-frame clones and lacks some. The table has 220,000 or so clones, 90% to 95% seen once; the top ten hold roughly 1%. The sample taken for sequencing was PBMCs. The receptor set was obtained from a woman under 30 in good health and CMV-seronegative.

The rearrangement links TRBV4-1 to TRBJ2-1, with TRBD2 identical over 7 bases. The V gene's germline CDR1 is MGHRA and CDR2 YSYEKL. Unmatched junction bases numbered 2, after V lost 3 bases and J lost 9 bases. The CDR3 loop spans 12 amino acids. CDR3 protein: CASSQRGSEQFF. Here the CDR3 DNA reads TGCGCCAGCAGCCAGCGCGGGAGTGAGCAGTTCTTC.

This rearrangement joins TRBV19 to TRBJ2-2; D is undetermined. Deletions cut 3 bases from V and 5 bases from J, with 7 bases between. Germline lookup yields CDR1 LNHDA and CDR2 SQIVND (reference sequence). The CDR3 has 13 amino acids. CDR3 bases: TGTGCCAGTAGTATCCACGGGACCGGGGAGCTGTTTTTT. Translating it yields CASSIHGTGELFF.

The chain recombines TRBV19 with TRBJ2-2; tentative D call: TRBD2 (6 bases). The germline gives CDR1 LNHDA, CDR2 SQIVND (reference sequence). V lost 6 bases, J lost 6 bases, and 17 bases lay in between. The CDR3 spans 15 residues. In DNA, the CDR3 is TGTGCCAGTAGACTCCTTAGGTGGGACTCCGGGGAGCTGTTTTTT. Protein sequence: CASRLLRWDSGELFF.

V is TRBV5-1 and J is TRBJ2-7; TRBD1 aligns across 10 bases. The CDR3 covers 14 residues. Germline assignment: CDR1 SGHRS and CDR2 YFSETQ. J gave up 2 bases and V 4 bases, and 3 bases lay outside the gene matches. DNA of the CDR3: TGCGCCAGCAGCGGGGGACAGGGGCCCTACGAGCAGTACTTC. This gives the protein CASSGGQGPYEQYF.

J is TRBJ2-1 and V is TRBV6-5; no clear D gene. The germline CDR1 and CDR2 sequences are MNHEY and SVGAGI. The ends were cut back, 0 bases at V and 0 bases at J, with 9 bases in the middle. The CDR3 runs 16 residues. The CDR3 sequence is CASSYSETSSYNEQFF. The DNA for the CDR3 is TGTGCCAGCAGTTACTCGGAGACGAGCTCCTACAATGAGCAGTTCTTC.

The V gene is TRBV9, the J gene TRBJ1-2; a weak D match, TRBD1 (6 bases). The V gene's germline CDR1 is SGDLS and CDR2 YYNGEE. Trimming cost V 0 bases and J 2 bases, with 8 bases left between them. The CDR3 consists of 14 residues. The CDR3 region is CASSVAGGNYGYTF. CDR3 nucleotide sequence: TGTGCCAGCAGCGTAGCGGGGGGCAACTATGGCTACACCTTC.

The genes are TRBV5-1 and TRBJ2-3, with D possibly TRBD1 on 6 matching bases. Trimming pared 4 bases from V and 3 bases from J, leaving 12 bases between. The CDR3 is 14 residues long. Looked up from germline, CDR1 is SGHRS and CDR2 is YFSETQ. This chain's CDR3 is CASSNGQITDTQYF. The CDR3 DNA sequence: TGCGCCAGCAGCAATGGACAGATAACAGATACGCAGTATTTT.

This rearrangement joins TRBV29-1 to TRBJ1-5, with D uncertain. With 4 bases removed from V and 1 base from J, the gap between germline ends came to 8 bases. The CDR3 covers 13 residues. Germline V lookup: CDR1 SQVTM, CDR2 ANQGSEA. For the CDR3, the DNA is TGCAGCGTTGGCGATATGAGCAATCAGCCCCAGCATTTT. Its translation is CSVGDMSNQPQHF.

The chain has TRBV2 and TRBJ2-2; tentatively, D is TRBD1 (5 bases). The CDR3 length is 16 residues. The germline gives CDR1 SNHLY, CDR2 FYNNEI. Trimming stripped 2 bases from V and 0 bases from J, with 10 bases between. The CDR3 protein is CASSETARANTGELFF. CDR3 DNA sequence: TGTGCCAGCAGTGAAACTGCCAGGGCGAACACCGGGGAGCTGTTTTTT.

This clone was seen just once. The V gene is TRBV11-2, the J gene TRBJ2-7; 10 bases match TRBD2. Germline loops: CDR1 SGHAT, CDR2 FQNNGV. This CDR3 region has 18 residues. The V and J ends lost 8 bases and 5 bases, in that order; junction bases with no gene match: 21. The CDR3 DNA is TGTGCCAGCGGTTCTGGGTTAGCGGGAGGCCTCTTTATAAACGAGCAGTACTTC. It translates to CASGSGLAGGLFINEQYF. Full variable domain (outside the CDR3, taken from reference TRBV11-2 and TRBJ2-7): EAGVAQSPRYKIIEKRQSVAFWCNPISGHATLYWYQQILGQGPKLLIQFQNNGVVDDSQLPKDRFSAERLKGVDSTLKIQPAKLEDSAVYLCASGSGLAGGLFINEQYFGPGTRLTVT.

This clone was recorded only once. The chain is built from TRBV6-1 and TRBJ1-5, with D uncertain. V was cut by 3 bases and J by 7 bases, with 16 bases left in between. CDR1 is MNHNS and CDR2 is SASEGT in the germline V gene. The CDR3 totals 15 residues. CDR3 DNA sequence: TGTGCCAGCAGTGAGAAGGGAGGTGTCAACCAGCCCCAGCATTTT. It specifies CASSEKGGVNQPQHF.

The V and J genes are TRBV5-5 and TRBJ2-7; perhaps TRBD2 as D (5 bases). The germline V gene has CDR1 SGHKS and CDR2 YYEKEE (reference sequence). This CDR3 is 14 amino acids long. The ends were cut back, 4 bases at V and 6 bases at J, with 17 bases in the middle. CDR3 bases: TGTGCCAGCAGCCCCTACCGGGGTCTCTCCGAGCAGTACTTC. It specifies CASSPYRGLSEQYF.

The chain couples TRBV4-1 to TRBJ1-5, with D possibly TRBD1 on 6 matching bases. CDR3 size: 15 residues. V lost 1 base and J 6 bases, leaving 13 bases between the germline ends. CDR1 is MGHRA and CDR2 is YSYEKL in the germline V gene. This CDR3 reads CASSQATGRGQPQHF. The CDR3 nucleotides are TGCGCCAGCAGCCAAGCGACAGGTAGGGGTCAGCCCCAGCATTTT.

This rearrangement joins TRBV5-1 to TRBJ1-1; TRBD1 matches 9 bases. The CDR3 is 14 amino acids. Trimming at V came to 4 bases and at J to 6 bases, leaving 7 bases not matched to a gene. Germline CDR1 SGHRS, CDR2 YFSETQ. CDR3 nucleotide sequence: TGCGCCAGCAGCATCTCGACAGGGGGGGCTGAAGCTTTCTTT. Translation: CASSISTGGAEAFF.

The chain is built from TRBV6-6 and TRBJ1-1; D uncertain. The CDR3 has 15 amino acids. Trimming removed 4 bases at V and 5 bases at J, with 17 bases between. CDR1 and CDR2 (germline): MNHNY, SVGAGI (reference sequence). CDR3: CASSLGGPKRTEAFF. CDR3 in DNA: TGTGCCAGCAGTTTAGGAGGTCCTAAGAGGACTGAAGCTTTCTTT.

This chain joins TRBV15 and TRBJ1-5, with D uncertain. CDR1 is LNHNV and CDR2 is YYDKDF in the germline V gene (reference sequence). The CDR3 loop spans 14 amino acids. V was trimmed by 3 bases and J by 3 bases, leaving 9 bases between them. The CDR3 bases are TGTGCCACCAGCAGGGGAGGGAACAATCAGCCCCAGCATTTT. This encodes CATSRGGNNQPQHF.

The J gene is TRBJ2-1, the V gene TRBV28, with 8 nucleotides matching TRBD2. CDR3 length: 13 residues. Trimming took 10 bases from V and 7 from J; bases not matched to a gene: 9. Germline lookup yields CDR1 MDHEN and CDR2 SYDVKM. CDR3 loop: CAILAGLGNEQFF. For the CDR3, the DNA is TGTGCCATTCTAGCGGGCCTGGGGAATGAGCAGTTCTTC.

The J gene is TRBJ1-6, the V gene TRBV30; TRBD1 aligns across 10 bases. This CDR3 region has 14 residues. Germline CDR1 reads GTSNPN; CDR2 reads SVGIG (reference sequence). V gave up 5 bases and J gave up 9 bases; unmatched junction bases: 7. This chain's CDR3 is CAWATGTGASPLHF. The DNA for the CDR3 is TGTGCCTGGGCTACCGGGACAGGGGCTTCACCCCTCCACTTT.

The chain couples TRBV19 to TRBJ2-5, with 7 bases aligning to TRBD2. The CDR3 has 15 residues. Germline loops: CDR1 LNHDA, CDR2 SQIVND (reference sequence). The ends lost 0 bases at V and 2 bases at J; junction bases unmatched: 3. CDR3 region: CASSIEAGIQETQYF. CDR3 bases: TGTGCCAGTAGTATAGAAGCGGGGATTCAAGAGACCCAGTACTTC.

The rearrangement joins TRBV19 to TRBJ2-7; D might be TRBD2 (5 bases). V was clipped by 6 bases and J by 3 bases, with 15 bases between them. The CDR3 loop spans 14 amino acids. Per germline, CDR1 LNHDA and CDR2 SQIVND (reference sequence). This CDR3 is CASSLRTDFYEQYF. CDR3 DNA sequence: TGTGCCAGTAGCCTAAGGACGGACTTCTACGAGCAGTACTTC.

This clone is a singleton in its sample. The chain couples TRBV5-4 to TRBJ2-7; 10 bases match TRBD2. This CDR3 is built from 15 residues. CDR1 and CDR2 (germline): SGHNT, YYREEE (reference sequence). V dropped 0 bases and J dropped 2; count of bases not matched to a gene: 2. CDR3 sequence (DNA): TGTGCCAGCAGCTTGGCACTAGCGGGAACCTACGAGCAGTACTTC. Protein product: CASSLALAGTYEQYF.

The chain links TRBV29-1 to TRBJ2-7; 10 bases fit TRBD1. Germline CDR1 reads SQVTM; CDR2 reads ANQGSEA. The CDR3 has 13 residues. The V gene end was trimmed by 6 bases and the J gene end by 3 bases; junction bases not matched to a gene: 5. The CDR3 reads CSVRQGAVYEQYF. The CDR3 DNA sequence: TGCAGCGTGAGACAGGGGGCCGTCTACGAGCAGTACTTC.

J is TRBJ2-7 and V is TRBV7-9; perhaps TRBD1 as D (5 bases). Deletions cut 2 bases from V and 3 bases from J, with 11 bases between. This CDR3 comprises 14 residues. Germline V gene sequence: CDR1 SEHNR, CDR2 FQNEAQ (reference sequence). The CDR3: CASSLQGTNYEQYF. CDR3 bases: TGTGCCAGCAGCTTACAGGGCACGAACTACGAGCAGTACTTC.

This CDR3 reads CASSPLRQGLQETQYF. Here the CDR3 DNA reads TGTGCCAGCTCACCACTCCGACAGGGATTACAAGAGACCCAGTACTTC. The genes are TRBV18 and TRBJ2-5; 7 bases agree with TRBD1. Trimming removed 1 base from V and 2 bases from J; junction bases left unmatched: 7. The germline V gene has CDR1 KGHSH and CDR2 LQKENI. The CDR3 consists of 16 residues.

This clone was seen just once. This rearrangement joins TRBV4-2 to TRBJ2-7, with D uncertain. The CDR3 is made up of 16 amino acids. In germline, CDR1 is LGHNA, CDR2 YNFKEQ. V lost 0 bases to trimming and J lost 3 bases, with 15 bases between them. The DNA of the CDR3 is TGTGCCAGCAGCCAAGATTTAACTTCACGTCGCTACGAGCAGTACTTC. Translated: CASSQDLTSRRYEQYF.

CDR3 sequence (DNA): TGCGCCAGCAGCCCCGAGGCAGGGGGACCCACAGATACGCAGTATTTT. Its protein product is CASSPEAGGPTDTQYF. The V call is TRBV5-1, the J call TRBJ2-3; TRBD1 agrees at 7 bases. CDR1 SGHRS and CDR2 YFSETQ come from the germline V gene. The CDR3 spans 16 residues. V was pared by 4 bases and J by 2 bases, with 10 bases of the junction left unmatched.

The rearrangement uses TRBV11-2 and TRBJ2-5, with TRBD1 as a possible D gene (6 bases). This CDR3 contains 16 residues. The V and J ends lost 8 bases and 3 bases respectively, with 22 bases between them. CDR1 and CDR2 (germline): SGHAT, FQNNGV. The CDR3 DNA sequence: TGTGCCAGCTCTGAGGGGGTCTCAGCTCGAAAAGAGACCCAGTACTTC. Translated: CASSEGVSARKETQYF.

This chain links TRBV7-7 with TRBJ2-7; TRBD2 aligns across 7 bases. The germline V gene encodes CDR1 SSHAT and CDR2 FNYEAQ (reference sequence). The CDR3 totals 14 residues. Trimming cost V 5 bases and J 4 bases; bases outside gene matches: 8. CDR3 bases: TGTGCCAGCAGCCCTGGGCTAGCGGAGTACGAGCAGTACTTC. This gives the protein CASSPGLAEYEQYF.

The chain is built from TRBV2 and TRBJ2-2, with 9 bases that match TRBD2. The CDR3 totals 16 residues. Trimming at V came to 6 bases and at J to 4 bases, leaving 9 bases not matched to a gene. From germline, CDR1 is SNHLY and CDR2 FYNNEI. The CDR3 region has the DNA TGTGCCAGCAGGGAACGTAGCGGGAGTGGCACCGGGGAGCTGTTTTTT. Its translation is CASRERSGSGTGELFF.

This chain connects TRBV7-3 to TRBJ2-2; 8 bases line up with TRBD1. J was trimmed by 4 bases and V by 2 bases; bases with no gene match: 6. Germline assignment: CDR1 SGHTA and CDR2 FQGTGA. There are 16 residues in the CDR3. CDR3 sequence (DNA): TGTGCCAGCAGCTTAGGAGTGACAGGGGCCACCGGGGAGCTGTTTTTT. Translation gives CASSLGVTGATGELFF.

The V gene is TRBV7-8, the J gene TRBJ2-7, with TRBD1 as a possible D gene (6 bases). The CDR3 runs 19 residues. V lost 1 base, J lost 0 bases, and 22 bases lay in between. Germline lookup yields CDR1 SGHVS and CDR2 FQNEAQ. The CDR3 nucleotides read TGTGCCAGCAGCTTAGTGGTTAATTTATGGGCAGGGGACTCCTACGAGCAGTACTTC. Amino acid sequence: CASSLVVNLWAGDSYEQYF. The entire variable domain, with the rest obtained from reference TRBV7-8 and TRBJ2-7, is as follows: GAGVSQSPRYKVAKRGQDVALRCDPISGHVSLFWYQQALGQGPEFLTYFQNEAQLDKSGLPSDRFFAERPEGSVSTLKIQRTQQEDSAVYLCASSLVVNLWAGDSYEQYFGPGTRLTVT.